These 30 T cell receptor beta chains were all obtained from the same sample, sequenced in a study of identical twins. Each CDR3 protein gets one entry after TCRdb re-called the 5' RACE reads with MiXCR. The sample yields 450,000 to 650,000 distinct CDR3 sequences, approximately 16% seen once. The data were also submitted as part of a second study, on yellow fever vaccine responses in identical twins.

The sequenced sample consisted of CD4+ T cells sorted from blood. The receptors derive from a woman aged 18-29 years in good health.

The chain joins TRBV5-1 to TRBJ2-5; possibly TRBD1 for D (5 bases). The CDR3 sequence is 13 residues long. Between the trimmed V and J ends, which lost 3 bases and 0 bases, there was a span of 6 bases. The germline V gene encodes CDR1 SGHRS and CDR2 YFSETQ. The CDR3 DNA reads TGCGCCAGCAGCTGGACAAACCAAGAGACCCAGTACTTC. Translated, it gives CASSWTNQETQYF.

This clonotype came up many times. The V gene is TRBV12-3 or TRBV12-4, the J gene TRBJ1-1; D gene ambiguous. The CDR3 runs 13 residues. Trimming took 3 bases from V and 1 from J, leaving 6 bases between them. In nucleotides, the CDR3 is TGTGCCAGCAGTTTGCGGAGGAACACTGAAGCTTTCTTT. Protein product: CASSLRRNTEAFF.

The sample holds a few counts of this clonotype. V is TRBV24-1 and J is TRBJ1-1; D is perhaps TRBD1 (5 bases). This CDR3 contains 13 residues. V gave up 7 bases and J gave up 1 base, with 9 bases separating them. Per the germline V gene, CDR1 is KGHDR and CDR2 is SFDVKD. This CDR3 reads CATSQGTNTEAFF. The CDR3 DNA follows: TGTGCCACCAGCCAAGGGACGAACACTGAAGCTTTCTTT.

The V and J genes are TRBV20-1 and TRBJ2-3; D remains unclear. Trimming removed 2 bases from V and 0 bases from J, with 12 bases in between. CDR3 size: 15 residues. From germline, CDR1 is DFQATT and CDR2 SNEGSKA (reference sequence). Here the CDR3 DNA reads TGCAGTGCTAGATTCGGTCCGCCGAGCACAGATACGCAGTATTTT. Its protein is CSARFGPPSTDTQYF.

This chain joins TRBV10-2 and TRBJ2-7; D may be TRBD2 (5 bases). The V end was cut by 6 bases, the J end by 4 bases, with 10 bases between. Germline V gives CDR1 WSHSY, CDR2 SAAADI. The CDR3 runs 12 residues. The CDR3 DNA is TGCGCCAGCAGCTCGTCGGGGTACGAGCAGTACGTC. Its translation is CASSSSGYEQYV.

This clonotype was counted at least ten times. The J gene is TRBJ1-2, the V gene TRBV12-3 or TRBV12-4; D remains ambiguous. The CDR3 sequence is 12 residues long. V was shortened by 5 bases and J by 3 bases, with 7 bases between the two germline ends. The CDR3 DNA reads TGTGCCAGCAGTCCAGAGTACTATGGCTACACCTTC. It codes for CASSPEYYGYTF.

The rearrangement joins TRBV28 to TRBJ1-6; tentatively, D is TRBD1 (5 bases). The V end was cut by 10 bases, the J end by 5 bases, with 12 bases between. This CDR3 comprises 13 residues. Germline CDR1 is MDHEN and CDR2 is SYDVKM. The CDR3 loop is CATRDQHNSPLHF. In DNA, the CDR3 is TGTGCCACCCGGGACCAACATAATTCACCCCTCCACTTT.

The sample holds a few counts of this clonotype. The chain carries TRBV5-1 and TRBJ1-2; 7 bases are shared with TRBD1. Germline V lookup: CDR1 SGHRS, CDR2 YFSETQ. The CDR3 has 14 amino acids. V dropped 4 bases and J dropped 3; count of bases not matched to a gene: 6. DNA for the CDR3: TGCGCCAGCAGCCTAGGGGGCTTCGACTATGGCTACACCTTC. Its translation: CASSLGGFDYGYTF.

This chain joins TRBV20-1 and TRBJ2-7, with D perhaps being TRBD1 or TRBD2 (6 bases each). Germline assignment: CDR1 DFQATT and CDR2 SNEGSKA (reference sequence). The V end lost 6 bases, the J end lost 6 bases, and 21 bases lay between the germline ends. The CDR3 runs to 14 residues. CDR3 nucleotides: TGCAGTGCCAAAGGAGGGGGGAGCATGGGCGAGCAGTACTTC. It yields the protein CSAKGGGSMGEQYF.

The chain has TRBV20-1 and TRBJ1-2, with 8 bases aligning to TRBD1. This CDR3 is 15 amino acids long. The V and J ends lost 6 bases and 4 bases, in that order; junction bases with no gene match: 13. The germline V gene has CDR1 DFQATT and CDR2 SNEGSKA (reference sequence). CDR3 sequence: CSAPRQGSGSYGYTF. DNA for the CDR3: TGCAGTGCACCTCGACAGGGGTCTGGTTCCTATGGCTACACCTTC.

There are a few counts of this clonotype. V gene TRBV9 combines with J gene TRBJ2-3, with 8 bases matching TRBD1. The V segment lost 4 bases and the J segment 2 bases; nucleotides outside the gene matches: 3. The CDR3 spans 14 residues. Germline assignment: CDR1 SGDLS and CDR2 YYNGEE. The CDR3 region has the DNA TGTGCCAGCAGCAGACAGGGGAACACAGATACGCAGTATTTT. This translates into CASSRQGNTDTQYF.

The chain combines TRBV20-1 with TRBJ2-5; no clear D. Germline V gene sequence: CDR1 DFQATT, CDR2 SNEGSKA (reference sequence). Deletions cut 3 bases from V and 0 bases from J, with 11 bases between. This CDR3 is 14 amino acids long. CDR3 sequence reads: CSARVRSYQETQYF. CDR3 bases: TGCAGTGCTAGGGTCCGGTCCTACCAAGAGACCCAGTACTTC.

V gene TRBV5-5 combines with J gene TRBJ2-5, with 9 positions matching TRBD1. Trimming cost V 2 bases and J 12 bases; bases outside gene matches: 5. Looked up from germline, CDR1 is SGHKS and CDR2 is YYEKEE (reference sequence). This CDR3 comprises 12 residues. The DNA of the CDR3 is TGTGCCAGCAGCTTCGACAGGGGGGCGGAGTACTTC. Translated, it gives CASSFDRGAEYF.

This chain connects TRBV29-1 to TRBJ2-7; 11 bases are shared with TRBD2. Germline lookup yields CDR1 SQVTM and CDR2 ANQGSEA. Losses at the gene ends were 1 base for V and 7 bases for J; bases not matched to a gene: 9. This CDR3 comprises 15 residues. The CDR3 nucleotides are TGCAGCGTTGAAGTTCCCGCTAGCGGGAGGTTTGAGCAGTACTTC. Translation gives CSVEVPASGRFEQYF.

DNA for the CDR3: TGTGCCAGCAGCTTAGCGCGGGGAACCTACGAGCAGTACTTC. Translating gives CASSLARGTYEQYF. The rearrangement links TRBV7-8 to TRBJ2-7, with D possibly matching TRBD2 (6 bases). Trimming shortened V by 0 bases and J by 2 bases, and 8 bases separated the two germline ends. This CDR3 has 14 amino acids. Per germline, CDR1 SGHVS and CDR2 FQNEAQ.

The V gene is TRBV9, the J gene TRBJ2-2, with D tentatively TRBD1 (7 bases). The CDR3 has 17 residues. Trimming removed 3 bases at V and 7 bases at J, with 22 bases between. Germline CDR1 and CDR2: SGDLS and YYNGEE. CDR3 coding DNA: TGTGCCAGCAGCGCCGCGACAGGGCCCTGGCGGGGCGGGGAGCTGTTTTTT. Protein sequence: CASSAATGPWRGGELFF.

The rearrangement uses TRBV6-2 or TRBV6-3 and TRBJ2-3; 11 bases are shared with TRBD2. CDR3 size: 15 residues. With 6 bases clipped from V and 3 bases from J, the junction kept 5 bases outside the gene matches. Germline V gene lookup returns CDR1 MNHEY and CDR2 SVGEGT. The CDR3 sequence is CASRDSGGATDTQYF. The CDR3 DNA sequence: TGTGCCAGCAGAGATAGCGGGGGGGCTACAGATACGCAGTATTTT.

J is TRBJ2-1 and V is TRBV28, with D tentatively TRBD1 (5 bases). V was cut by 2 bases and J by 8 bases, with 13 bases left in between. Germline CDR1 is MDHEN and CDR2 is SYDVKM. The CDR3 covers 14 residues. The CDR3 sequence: CASSLSAGSDEQFF. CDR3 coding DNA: TGTGCCAGCAGTTTAAGCGCAGGGTCTGATGAGCAGTTCTTC. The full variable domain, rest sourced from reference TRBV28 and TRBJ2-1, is DVKVTQSSRYLVKRTGEKVFLECVQDMDHENMFWYRQDPGLGLRLIYFSYDVKMKEKGDIPEGYSVSREKKERFSLILESASTNQTSMYLCASSLSAGSDEQFFGPGTRLTVL.

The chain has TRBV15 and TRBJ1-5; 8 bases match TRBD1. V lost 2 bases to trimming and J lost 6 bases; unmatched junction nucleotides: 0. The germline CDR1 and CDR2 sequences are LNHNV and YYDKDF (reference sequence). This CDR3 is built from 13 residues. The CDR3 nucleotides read TGTGCCACCAGCAGAACAGGGGGTCAGCCCCAGCATTTT. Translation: CATSRTGGQPQHF. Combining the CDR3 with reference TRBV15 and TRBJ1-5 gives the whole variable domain DAMVIQNPRYQVTQFGKPVTLSCSQTLNHNVMYWYQQKSSQAPKLLFHYYDKDFNNEADTPDNFQSRRPNTSFCFLDIRSPGLGDTAMYLCATSRTGGQPQHFGDGTRLSIL.

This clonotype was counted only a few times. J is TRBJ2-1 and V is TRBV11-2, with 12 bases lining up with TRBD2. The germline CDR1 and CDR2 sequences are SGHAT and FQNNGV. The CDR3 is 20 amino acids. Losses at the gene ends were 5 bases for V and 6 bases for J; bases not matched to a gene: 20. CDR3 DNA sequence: TGTGCCAGCAGCCAAATCCGGCAGGGACTAGCGGGTTCTTGGTCCAATGAGCAGTTCTTC. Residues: CASSQIRQGLAGSWSNEQFF.

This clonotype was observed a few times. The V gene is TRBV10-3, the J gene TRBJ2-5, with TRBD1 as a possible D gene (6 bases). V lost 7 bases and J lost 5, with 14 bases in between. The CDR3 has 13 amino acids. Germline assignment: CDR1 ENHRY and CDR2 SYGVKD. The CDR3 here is CAINSQGRETQYF. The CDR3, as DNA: TGTGCCATCAATTCACAGGGTCGGGAGACCCAGTACTTC.

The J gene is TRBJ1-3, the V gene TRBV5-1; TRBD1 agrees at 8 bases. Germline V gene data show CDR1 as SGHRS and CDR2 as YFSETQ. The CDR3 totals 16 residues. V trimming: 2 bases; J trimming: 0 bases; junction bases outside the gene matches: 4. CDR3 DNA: TGCGCCAGCAGCTTAACAGGGGGAACCTCTGGAAACACCATATATTTT. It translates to CASSLTGGTSGNTIYF.

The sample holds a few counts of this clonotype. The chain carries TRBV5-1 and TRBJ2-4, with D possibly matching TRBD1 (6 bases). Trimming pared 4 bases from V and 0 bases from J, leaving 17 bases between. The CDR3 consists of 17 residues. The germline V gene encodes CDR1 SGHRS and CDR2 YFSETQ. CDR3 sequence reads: CASSPTGTPKAKNIQYF. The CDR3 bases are TGCGCCAGCAGCCCAACCGGGACACCTAAAGCCAAAAACATTCAGTACTTC.

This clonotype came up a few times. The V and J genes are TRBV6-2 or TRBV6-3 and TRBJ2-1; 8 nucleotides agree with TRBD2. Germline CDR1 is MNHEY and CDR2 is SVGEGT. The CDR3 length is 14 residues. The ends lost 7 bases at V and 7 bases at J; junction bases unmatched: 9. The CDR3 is CASISAGGGNEQFF. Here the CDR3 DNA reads TGTGCCAGCATATCGGCGGGAGGCGGAAATGAGCAGTTCTTC.

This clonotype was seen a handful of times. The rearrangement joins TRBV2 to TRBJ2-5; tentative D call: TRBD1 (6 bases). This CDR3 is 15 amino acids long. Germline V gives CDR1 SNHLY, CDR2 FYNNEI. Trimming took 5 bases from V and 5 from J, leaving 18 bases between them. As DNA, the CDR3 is TGTGCCAGCAGTATTCAGGACAGCCCCGTGGAGACCCAGTACTTC. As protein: CASSIQDSPVETQYF.

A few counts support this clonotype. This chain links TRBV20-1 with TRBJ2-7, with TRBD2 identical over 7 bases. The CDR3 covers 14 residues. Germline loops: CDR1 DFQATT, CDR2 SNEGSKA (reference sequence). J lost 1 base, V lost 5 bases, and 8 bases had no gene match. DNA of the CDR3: TGCAGTGCTGGCACTAGCGACCCTTCCTACGAGCAGTACTTC. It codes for CSAGTSDPSYEQYF.

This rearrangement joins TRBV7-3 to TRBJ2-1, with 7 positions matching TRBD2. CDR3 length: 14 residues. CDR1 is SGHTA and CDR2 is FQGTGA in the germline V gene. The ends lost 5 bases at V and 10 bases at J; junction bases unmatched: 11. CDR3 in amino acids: CASSPTGGRGEQFF. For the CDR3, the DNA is TGTGCCAGCAGCCCTACTGGCGGGAGAGGCGAGCAGTTCTTC.

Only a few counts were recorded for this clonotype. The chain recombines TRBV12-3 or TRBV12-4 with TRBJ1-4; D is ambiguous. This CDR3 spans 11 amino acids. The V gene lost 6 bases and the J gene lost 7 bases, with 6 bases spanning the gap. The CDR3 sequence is CASRFFEKLFF. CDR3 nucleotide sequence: TGTGCCAGCAGGTTCTTTGAAAAACTGTTTTTT.

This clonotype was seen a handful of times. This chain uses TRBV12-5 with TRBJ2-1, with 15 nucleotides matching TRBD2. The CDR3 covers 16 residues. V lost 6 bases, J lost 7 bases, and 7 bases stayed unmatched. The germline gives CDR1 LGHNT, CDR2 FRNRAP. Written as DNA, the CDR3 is TGTGCTAGTGGCCACGGGACTAGCGGGAGGAATAATGAGCAGTTCTTC. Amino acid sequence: CASGHGTSGRNNEQFF. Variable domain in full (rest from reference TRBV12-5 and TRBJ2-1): DARVTQTPRHKVTEMGQEVTMRCQPILGHNTVFWYRQTMMQGLELLAYFRNRAPLDDSGMPKDRFSAEMPDATLATLKIQPSEPRDSAVYFCASGHGTSGRNNEQFFGPGTRLTVL.

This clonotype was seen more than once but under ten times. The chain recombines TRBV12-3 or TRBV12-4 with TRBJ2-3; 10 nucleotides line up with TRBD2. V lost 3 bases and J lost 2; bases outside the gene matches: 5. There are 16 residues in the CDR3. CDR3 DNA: TGTGCCAGCAGTTTCCTTAGCGGGGGGCTCACAGATACGCAGTATTTT. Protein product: CASSFLSGGLTDTQYF.